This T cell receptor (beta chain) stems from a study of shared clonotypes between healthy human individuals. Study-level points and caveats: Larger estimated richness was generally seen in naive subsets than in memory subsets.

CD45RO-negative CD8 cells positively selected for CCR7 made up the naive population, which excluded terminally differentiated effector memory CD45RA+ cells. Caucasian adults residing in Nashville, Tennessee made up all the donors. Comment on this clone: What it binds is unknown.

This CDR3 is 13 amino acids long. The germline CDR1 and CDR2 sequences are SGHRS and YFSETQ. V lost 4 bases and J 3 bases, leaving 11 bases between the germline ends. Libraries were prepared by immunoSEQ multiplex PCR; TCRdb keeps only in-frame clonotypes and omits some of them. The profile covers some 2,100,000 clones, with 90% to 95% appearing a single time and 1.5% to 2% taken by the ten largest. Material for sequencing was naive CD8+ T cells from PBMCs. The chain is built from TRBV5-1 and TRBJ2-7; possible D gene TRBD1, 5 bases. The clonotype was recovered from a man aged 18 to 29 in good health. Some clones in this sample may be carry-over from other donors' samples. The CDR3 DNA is TGCGCCAGCAGCCCCGCCGACAGCTACGAGCAGTACTTC. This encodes CASSPADSYEQYF.